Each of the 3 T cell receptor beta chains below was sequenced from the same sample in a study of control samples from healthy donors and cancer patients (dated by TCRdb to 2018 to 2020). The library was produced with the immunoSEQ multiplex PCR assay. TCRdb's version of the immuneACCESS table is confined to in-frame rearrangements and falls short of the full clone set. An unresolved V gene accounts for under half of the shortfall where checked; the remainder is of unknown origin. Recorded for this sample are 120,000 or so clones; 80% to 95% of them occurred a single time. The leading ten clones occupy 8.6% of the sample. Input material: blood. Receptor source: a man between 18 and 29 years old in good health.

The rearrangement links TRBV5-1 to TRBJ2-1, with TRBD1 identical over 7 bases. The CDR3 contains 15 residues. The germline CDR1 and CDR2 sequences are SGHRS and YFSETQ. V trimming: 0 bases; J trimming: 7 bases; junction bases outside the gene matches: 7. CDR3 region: CASSLATGSWNEQFF. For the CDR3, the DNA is TGCGCCAGCAGCTTGGCGACAGGGAGTTGGAATGAGCAGTTCTTC.

CDR3 nucleotides: TGTGCCAGCAGCTTGGGGGCGTTTAACTATGGCTACACCTTC. It specifies CASSLGAFNYGYTF. The chain recombines TRBV7-9 with TRBJ1-2, with D possibly being TRBD1 (6 bases). The CDR3 is 14 residues long. Germline CDR1 reads SEHNR; CDR2 reads FQNEAQ (reference sequence). Trimming shortened V by 3 bases and J by 1 base, and 9 bases separated the two germline ends.

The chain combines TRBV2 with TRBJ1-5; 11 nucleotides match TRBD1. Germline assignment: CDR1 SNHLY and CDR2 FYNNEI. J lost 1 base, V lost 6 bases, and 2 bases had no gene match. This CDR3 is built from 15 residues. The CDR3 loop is CASRRDRGSNQPQHF. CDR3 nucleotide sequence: TGTGCCAGCAGGAGGGACAGGGGGAGCAATCAGCCCCAGCATTTT.